What follows is one T cell receptor beta chain and its context. Its matching antigen is unknown. The record originates from a study of shared clonotypes between healthy human individuals. Whole-study results and caveats: Clonotype sharing among donors, it was expected, would be affected by sequencing depth.

Every subset had its genomic DNA shared out evenly among several immunoSEQ plates. The assay was immunoSEQ multiplex PCR, and TCRdb's table has in-frame clones only and misses some. Altogether roughly 1,100,000 clones are present, roughly 70% being singletons, with the ten largest covering around 1.4%. Sequencing was done on a sample of memory CD4+ T cells sorted from blood. Indicated subset: CD45RA-negative fraction. This receptor was taken from a man aged 18 to 29 in good health.

CDR3 amino acids: CASSLGTGANNSPLHF. The DNA for the CDR3 is TGTGCCAGCAGCTTGGGGACAGGGGCCAATAATTCACCCCTCCACTTT. V is TRBV5-5 and J is TRBJ1-6; 9 nucleotides agree with TRBD1. CDR3 length: 16 residues. Germline CDR1 and CDR2: SGHKS and YYEKEE (reference sequence). Germline trimming cut 0 bases from V and 5 bases from J; bases unmatched to any gene: 3.